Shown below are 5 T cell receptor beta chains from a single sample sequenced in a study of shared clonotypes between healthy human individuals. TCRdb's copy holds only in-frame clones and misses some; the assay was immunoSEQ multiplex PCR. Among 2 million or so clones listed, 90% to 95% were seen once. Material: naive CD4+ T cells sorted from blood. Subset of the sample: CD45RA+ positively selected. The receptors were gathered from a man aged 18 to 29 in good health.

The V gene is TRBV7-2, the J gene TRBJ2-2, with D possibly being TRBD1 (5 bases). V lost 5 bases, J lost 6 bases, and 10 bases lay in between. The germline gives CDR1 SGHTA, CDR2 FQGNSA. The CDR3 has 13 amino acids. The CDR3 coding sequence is TGTGCCAGCAGCGTGACAGTTTCCGGGGAGCTGTTTTTT. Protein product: CASSVTVSGELFF. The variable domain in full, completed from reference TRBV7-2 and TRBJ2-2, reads GAGVSQSPSNKVTEKGKDVELRCDPISGHTALYWYRQSLGQGLEFLIYFQGNSAPDKSGLPSDRFSAERTGGSVSTLTIQRTQQEDSAVYLCASSVTVSGELFFGEGSRLTVL.

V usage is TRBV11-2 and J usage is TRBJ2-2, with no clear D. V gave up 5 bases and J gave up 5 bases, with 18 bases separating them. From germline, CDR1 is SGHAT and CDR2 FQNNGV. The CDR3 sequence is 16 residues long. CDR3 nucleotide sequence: TGTGCCAGCAGCCCTCTGAGAGGCGATGGGACCGGGGAGCTGTTTTTT. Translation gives CASSPLRGDGTGELFF.

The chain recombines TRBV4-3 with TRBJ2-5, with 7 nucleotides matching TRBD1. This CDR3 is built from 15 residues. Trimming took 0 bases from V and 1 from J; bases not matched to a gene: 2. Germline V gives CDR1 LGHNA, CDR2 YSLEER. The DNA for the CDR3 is TGCGCCAGCAGCCAAGATGGGACAGCCCAAGAGACCCAGTACTTC. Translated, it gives CASSQDGTAQETQYF.

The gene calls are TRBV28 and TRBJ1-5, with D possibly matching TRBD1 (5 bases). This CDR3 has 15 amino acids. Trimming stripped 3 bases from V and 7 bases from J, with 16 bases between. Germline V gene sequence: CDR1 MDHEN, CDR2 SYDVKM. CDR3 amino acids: CASSLGVPGGQPQHF. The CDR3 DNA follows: TGTGCCAGCAGTTTGGGAGTTCCGGGGGGGCAGCCCCAGCATTTT.

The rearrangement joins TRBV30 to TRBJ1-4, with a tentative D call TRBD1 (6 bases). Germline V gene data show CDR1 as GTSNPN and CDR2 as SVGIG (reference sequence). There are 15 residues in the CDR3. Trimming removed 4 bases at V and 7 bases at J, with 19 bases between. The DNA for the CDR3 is TGTGCCTGGAAAAAGGCAGGGGAAGGGCGTGAAAAACTGTTTTTT. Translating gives CAWKKAGEGREKLFF.